This T cell receptor (beta chain) was identified during a study of T cells in Graves' hyperthyroidism and ophthalmopathy. It was RNA transcripts that yielded the amplified TCR beta CDR3 regions. Researchers ran a first-round RT-PCR on the TCR CDR3 using the HTBI primer set. TCRdb called the multiplex PCR reads again in MiXCR, with one record for every CDR3 protein. This sample yields some 700,000 distinct CDR3 sequences, of which 15% to 20% are seen a single time; about 14% belongs to the top ten. CDR3 length: 15 residues. V was clipped by 6 bases and J by 5 bases; unmatched bases: 4. Germline-derived CDR1 and CDR2 are SNHLY and FYNNEI. This clonotype was counted many times.

The V call is TRBV2, the J call TRBJ2-1; 13 nucleotides match TRBD2. The receptor was derived from a man in his fifties with Graves' hyperthyroidism. The source material was blood. The CDR3 DNA sequence: TGTGCCAGCAGCGGGACTAGCGGGATCCACAATGAGCAGTTCTTC. It is translated as CASSGTSGIHNEQFF.